Each of the 17 T cell receptor beta chains below was sequenced from the same sample in a study of OX40 agonist ivuxolimab in advanced cancers. Generated by immunoSEQ multiplex PCR, the TCRdb table keeps only in-frame clones and is missing some. The table shows about 62,000 clones, with 70% to 80% occurring only once. The sequencing used CD4+ or CD8+ T cells sorted from blood, collected in a trial of the OX40 agonist ivuxolimab. Receptor source: an adult with an advanced solid tumor such as melanoma, head and neck, liver or kidney cancer.

The rearrangement uses TRBV27 and TRBJ1-2; TRBD1 matches 9 bases. J gave up 8 bases and V 3 bases, and 4 bases lay outside the gene matches. CDR1 and CDR2 (germline): MNHEY, SMNVEV (reference sequence). This CDR3 comprises 13 residues. Here the CDR3 DNA reads TGTGCCAGCAGTTTCGGGACAGGGAACGGCTACACCTTC. It encodes CASSFGTGNGYTF.

The chain links TRBV28 to TRBJ2-1; 16 bases are a match to TRBD2. Looked up from germline, CDR1 is MDHEN and CDR2 is SYDVKM. This CDR3 is 19 amino acids long. The junction had 10 bases not matched to a gene; V was cut back by 6 bases and J by 2 bases. CDR3 residues: CASRPTGLAGGPAYNEQFF. The CDR3, as DNA: TGTGCCAGCAGGCCCACGGGACTAGCGGGAGGGCCTGCCTACAATGAGCAGTTCTTC.

The chain couples TRBV5-6 to TRBJ1-1; D might be TRBD1 (6 bases). Trimming took 0 bases from V and 10 from J, leaving 16 bases between them. The CDR3 contains 14 residues. Per germline, CDR1 SGHDT and CDR2 YYEEEE. This CDR3 is CASSLGPTGIRAFF. CDR3 sequence (DNA): TGTGCCAGCAGCTTGGGCCCTACAGGGATAAGAGCTTTCTTT.

This clone was counted ten times or more. CDR3 DNA sequence: TGTGCCAGTAGTATAGTTCCCGTCAATGAGCAGTTCTTC. The encoded protein is CASSIVPVNEQFF. The chain uses TRBV19 and TRBJ2-1; D unresolved. Germline CDR1 reads LNHDA; CDR2 reads SQIVND (reference sequence). The CDR3 is 13 amino acids. Trimming took 1 base from V and 6 from J, leaving 7 bases between them.

The chain links TRBV7-2 to TRBJ2-2; D might be TRBD2 (6 bases). CDR1 is SGHTA, CDR2 FQGNSA, per germline. This CDR3 has 18 amino acids. Deletions cut 5 bases from V and 0 bases from J, with 19 bases between. CDR3 sequence reads: CASSPLGTSKPNTGELFF. The CDR3 bases are TGTGCCAGCAGCCCCCTTGGGACTTCGAAACCGAACACCGGGGAGCTGTTTTTT. Using reference TRBV7-2 and TRBJ2-2 for the parts outside the CDR3, the full variable domain is GAGVSQSPSNKVTEKGKDVELRCDPISGHTALYWYRQSLGQGLEFLIYFQGNSAPDKSGLPSDRFSAERTGGSVSTLTIQRTQQEDSAVYLCASSPLGTSKPNTGELFFGEGSRLTVL.

This chain connects TRBV7-3 to TRBJ2-2; D gene uncertain. CDR3 length: 12 residues. In germline, CDR1 is SGHTA, CDR2 FQGTGA. The germline V and J ends were trimmed by 3 bases and 7 bases, with 6 bases remaining between them. The CDR3 protein is CASSLPGGELFF. The CDR3 region has the DNA TGTGCCAGCAGCTTGCCTGGCGGGGAGCTGTTTTTT.

This chain joins TRBV5-4 and TRBJ2-5; D remains ambiguous. V was cut by 2 bases and J by 5 bases, with 10 bases left in between. This CDR3 has 13 residues. CDR1 is SGHNT and CDR2 is YYREEE in the germline V gene (reference sequence). In DNA form, the CDR3 reads TGTGCCAGCAGCTTTGTGCCCGGCGAGACCCAGTACTTC. It translates to CASSFVPGETQYF.

The sample holds many counts of this clone. V is TRBV6-1 and J is TRBJ1-2; D ambiguous. Germline V CDR1 and CDR2: MNHNS, SASEGT. This CDR3 region has 15 residues. V shed 2 bases and J shed 0 bases, with 10 bases lying between them. CDR3 DNA sequence: TGTGCCAGCAGTGAACAGTCCGGACCTAACTATGGCTACACCTTC. Amino acids: CASSEQSGPNYGYTF.

The chain combines TRBV9 with TRBJ2-7; perhaps TRBD1 as D (5 bases). Germline loops: CDR1 SGDLS, CDR2 YYNGEE. The CDR3 runs to 17 residues. Trimming removed 0 bases from V and 2 bases from J, with 18 bases in between. CDR3: CASSVGRDSPETYEQYF. The CDR3 DNA reads as TGTGCCAGCAGCGTAGGGCGCGACAGCCCAGAAACCTACGAGCAGTACTTC.

The rearrangement joins TRBV6-6 to TRBJ2-3; D is unclear. This CDR3 is built from 14 residues. Germline values: CDR1 MNHNY, CDR2 SVGAGI (reference sequence). Deletions cut 7 bases from V and 3 bases from J, with 14 bases between. CDR3 amino acids: CASKSMAGTDTQYF. In DNA, the CDR3 is TGTGCCAGCAAGTCCATGGCCGGGACAGATACGCAGTATTTT.

The chain uses TRBV28 and TRBJ1-3; D is undetermined. The ends were cut back, 5 bases at V and 5 bases at J, with 7 bases in the middle. CDR1 MDHEN and CDR2 SYDVKM come from the germline V gene. The CDR3 is 12 amino acids. As DNA, the CDR3 is TGTGCCAGCAGTATTGGACGAAACACCATATATTTT. Amino acid sequence: CASSIGRNTIYF. Full variable domain (remainder filled in from reference TRBV28 and TRBJ1-3): DVKVTQSSRYLVKRTGEKVFLECVQDMDHENMFWYRQDPGLGLRLIYFSYDVKMKEKGDIPEGYSVSREKKERFSLILESASTNQTSMYLCASSIGRNTIYFGEGSWLTVV.

The chain links TRBV5-1 to TRBJ2-3; 7 bases fit TRBD2. The trim removed 0 bases at V and 3 bases at J, leaving 4 bases unmatched. Germline V gene data show CDR1 as SGHRS and CDR2 as YFSETQ. The CDR3 extends over 15 amino acids. The CDR3 coding sequence is TGCGCCAGCAGCTTGGGGACTAGTCCAACAGATACGCAGTATTTT. Amino acids: CASSLGTSPTDTQYF.

The chain combines TRBV7-8 with TRBJ2-7; D not certain. Trimming took off 3 bases at V and 0 bases at J, with 9 bases between the two ends. Germline V gene sequence: CDR1 SGHVS, CDR2 FQNEAQ. The CDR3 totals 14 residues. CDR3 in DNA: TGTGCCAGCAGCTTTGCGGTTAGCTCCTACGAGCAGTACTTC. It codes for CASSFAVSSYEQYF.

The gene calls are TRBV6-5 and TRBJ1-1; the D is unclear. The CDR3 totals 13 residues. Germline values: CDR1 MNHEY, CDR2 SVGAGI. Trimming stripped 6 bases from V and 4 bases from J, with 12 bases between. CDR3 amino acids: CASSVSGSTEAFF. In DNA, the CDR3 is TGTGCCAGCAGCGTCTCTGGGAGCACTGAAGCTTTCTTT.

The chain links TRBV4-3 to TRBJ1-6; 7 bases match TRBD1. Trimming at V came to 4 bases and at J to 0 bases, leaving 12 bases not matched to a gene. The germline CDR1 and CDR2 sequences are LGHNA and YSLEER. The CDR3 contains 19 residues. The CDR3 reads CASSRSPDTGASYNSPLHF. As DNA, the CDR3 is TGCGCCAGCAGCCGATCCCCTGACACAGGGGCCTCCTATAATTCACCCCTCCACTTT.

V gene TRBV10-3 combines with J gene TRBJ2-7; a possible D gene is TRBD1 (6 bases). Trimming removed 0 bases at V and 0 bases at J, with 21 bases between. Germline CDR1 and CDR2: ENHRY and SYGVKD. This CDR3 is 19 amino acids long. CDR3 sequence: CAISESSGGTASSSYEQYF. The CDR3 DNA reads as TGTGCCATCAGTGAGTCGAGTGGGGGCACAGCGTCGAGCTCCTACGAGCAGTACTTC.

This clone was counted a single time. The chain carries TRBV7-3 and TRBJ2-3; D unclear. The CDR3 spans 14 residues. The germline CDR1 and CDR2 sequences are SGHTA and FQGTGA. V was cut by 2 bases and J by 6 bases, with 12 bases left in between. In DNA, the CDR3 is TGTGCCAGCAGCTTAGGGCCCCCGGGTGATACGCAGTATTTT. It translates to CASSLGPPGDTQYF.